This TCR beta chain originates from a study of cytomegalovirus exposure and HLA in healthy donors. The PCR employed 60 Vbeta primers together with 13 Jbeta primers. Data came from immunoSEQ multiplex PCR; TCRdb stores just in-frame clones and leaves some out. The repertoire holds 130,000 to 150,000 clones, roughly 80% seen once, with approximately 10% in the top ten. Findings and caveats of the study: The study designated around 150 TCR beta chains cytomegalovirus-associated.

With respect to this clone: No antigen is known for it.

The CDR3 runs to 14 residues. Trimming took 7 bases from V and 2 from J; bases not matched to a gene: 6. Germline-derived CDR1 and CDR2 are MNHNS and SASEGT. The TCR was taken from a woman aged 45 to 65 in good health and CMV-seropositive. Sequenced sample: PBMCs. The chain uses TRBV6-1 and TRBJ2-3; 7 positions agree with TRBD2. The CDR3 nucleotides read TGTGCCAGCATCCGGGACTATATCACAGATACGCAGTATTTT. It encodes CASIRDYITDTQYF.